This TCR beta chain was recorded in a study of Graves' ophthalmopathy and Graves' hyperthyroidism. The study enrolled ophthalmopathy donors with moderate-to-severe activity, CAS ≥3, NOSPECS ≥4 and duration under 3 months. From RNA, the CDR3 regions of TCR beta chains were amplified and sequenced. The workflow started with a first-round RT-PCR run with HTBI primers and then moved on to a second-round multiplex PCR. MiXCR was run by TCRdb on the multiplex PCR reads, yielding one entry per CDR3 protein. The sample shows 660,000 or so distinct CDR3 sequences, about two fifths of them seen only once. This clonotype was observed at least ten times. This CDR3 spans 15 amino acids. Germline assignment: CDR1 SGHDT and CDR2 YYEEEE. The V end lost 4 bases, the J end lost 2 bases, and 13 bases lay between the germline ends.

The chain couples TRBV5-6 to TRBJ1-3, with no clear D. The specimen was peripheral blood. The TCR originated in an adult man with Graves' ophthalmopathy. This CDR3 is CASSSPPGTGNTIYF. In nucleotides, the CDR3 is TGTGCCAGCAGCAGTCCCCCCGGGACTGGAAACACCATATATTTT.